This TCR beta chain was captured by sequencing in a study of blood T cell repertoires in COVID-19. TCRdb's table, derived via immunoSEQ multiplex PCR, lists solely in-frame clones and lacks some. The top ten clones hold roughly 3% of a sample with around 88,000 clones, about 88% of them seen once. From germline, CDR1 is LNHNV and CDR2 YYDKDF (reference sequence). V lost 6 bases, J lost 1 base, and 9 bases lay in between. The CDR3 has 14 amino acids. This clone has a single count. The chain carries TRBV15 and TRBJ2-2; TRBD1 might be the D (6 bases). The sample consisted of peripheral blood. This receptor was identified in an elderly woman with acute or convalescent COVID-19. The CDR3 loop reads CATSPGQNTGELFF. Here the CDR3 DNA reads TGTGCCACCAGTCCGGGACAGAACACCGGGGAGCTGTTTTTT.